This T cell receptor (beta chain) was identified during a study of shared clonotypes between healthy human individuals. Findings and limits, study-wide: With a handful of donors compared, roughly 5% of naive CD4 clonotypes were shared. Naive subsets generally exceeded memory subsets in estimated richness.

A remark on this clone: The antigen is undetermined.

The CDR3 spans 20 residues. The V gene end was trimmed by 5 bases and the J gene end by 2 bases; junction bases not matched to a gene: 21. Germline lookup yields CDR1 SGHNT and CDR2 YENEEA. Original methodology: Junction-only immunoSEQ sequences carried no quality scores, so filtering differed. Produced via immunoSEQ multiplex PCR; TCRdb's table is partial and in-frame only. V and J calls and clone size are as listed in that table; D and trimming were resolved from the DNA. The table records under 2.5 million clones, 92% of them present only once. The material sequenced was naive CD4+ T cells from PBMCs. The subset here: CD45RA+ positively selected. The chain recombines TRBV11-3 with TRBJ2-3; 8 bases are a match to TRBD1. The clonotype originates from a man in his late teens or twenties in good health. Some clones in this sample may be carry-over from other donors' samples. CDR3 sequence: CASSLLLTLKTGEHTDTQYF. CDR3 nucleotides: TGTGCCAGCAGCCTCTTGTTAACACTGAAGACAGGGGAACACACAGATACGCAGTATTTT.